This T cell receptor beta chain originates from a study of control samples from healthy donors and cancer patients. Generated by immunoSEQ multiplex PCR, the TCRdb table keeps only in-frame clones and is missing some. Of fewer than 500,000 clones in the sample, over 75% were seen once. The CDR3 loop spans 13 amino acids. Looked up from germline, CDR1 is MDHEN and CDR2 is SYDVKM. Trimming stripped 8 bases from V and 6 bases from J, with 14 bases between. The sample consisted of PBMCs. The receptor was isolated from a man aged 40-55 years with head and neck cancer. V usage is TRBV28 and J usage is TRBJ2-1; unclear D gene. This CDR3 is CASESGPANEQFF. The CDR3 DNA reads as TGTGCCAGCGAATCAGGACCTGCCAATGAGCAGTTCTTC.